One and the same sample provided the 15 T cell receptor beta chains below, sequenced in a study of beta chain features in type 1 diabetes. General study findings and limits: Researchers report that Type 1 diabetes patients had moderately but significantly shorter TCRB CDR3s across all four CD4+ subsets.

Their specific antigens are unknown. What was sequenced were expressed TCRB transcripts, since all of the isolated RNA had been reverse transcribed. Repertoires were generated with immunoSEQ multiplex PCR, while TCRdb's copy carries only in-frame clones and drops some. The top ten hold around 0.019% of the sample, which has 200,000 to 300,000 clones, approximately 15% seen once. Material for sequencing was naive CD4+ T cells from blood. These TCRs come from a young man with type 1 diabetes.

This sequence joins TRBV15 and TRBJ2-1; the match to TRBD2 covers 7 bases. With V trimmed by 8 bases and J by 4 bases, 8 bases remained unmatched. This CDR3 has 14 residues. The germline gives CDR1 LNHNV, CDR2 YYDKDF (reference sequence). The CDR3 loop is CATVYSGSYNEQFF. The CDR3 region has the DNA TGTGCCACCGTTTATAGCGGGTCTTACAATGAGCAGTTCTTC.

The genes are TRBV4-2 and TRBJ1-2, with 7 bases lining up with TRBD1. CDR3 length equals 18 residues. CDR1 is LGHNA and CDR2 is YNFKEQ in the germline V gene. J gave up 3 bases and V 0 bases, and 13 bases lay outside the gene matches. The chain's CDR3 is CASSQDLGPPTGDYGYTF. The CDR3 region has the DNA TGTGCCAGCAGCCAAGATCTTGGGCCCCCCACAGGGGACTATGGCTACACCTTC.

This chain joins TRBV7-8 and TRBJ2-1; 12 bases align to TRBD2. After removal of 2 bases from V and 7 bases from J, the junction contained 3 bases not matched to a gene. Germline lookup yields CDR1 SGHVS and CDR2 FQNEAQ. This CDR3 comprises 15 residues. The CDR3 DNA is TGTGCCAGCAGCTTAAGCCTAGCGGGAGGGAATGAGCAGTTCTTC. Its translation is CASSLSLAGGNEQFF.

V and J are TRBV7-9 and TRBJ2-3, with D possibly TRBD1 on 5 matching bases. The V end was cut by 5 bases, the J end by 0 bases, with 12 bases between. Germline-derived CDR1 and CDR2 are SEHNR and FQNEAQ (reference sequence). CDR3 size: 15 residues. The chain's CDR3 is CASSPQGASTDTQYF. Written as DNA, the CDR3 is TGTGCCAGCAGCCCACAAGGGGCCAGCACAGATACGCAGTATTTT.

CDR3 protein: CASSLGSGVKRTYEQYF. The CDR3 DNA reads TGTGCCAGCAGCCTAGGAAGCGGGGTCAAACGCACCTACGAGCAGTACTTC. The chain has TRBV4-2 and TRBJ2-7; 7 bases line up with TRBD2. Germline loops: CDR1 LGHNA, CDR2 YNFKEQ. V was clipped by 4 bases and J by 2 bases; unmatched bases: 14. This CDR3 is 17 amino acids long.

In this sample, this clone turned up a few times. This rearrangement joins TRBV30 to TRBJ1-3, with 9 bases that match TRBD1. Germline V gives CDR1 GTSNPN, CDR2 SVGIG (reference sequence). Losses at the gene ends were 4 bases for V and 0 bases for J; bases not matched to a gene: 13. This CDR3 comprises 18 residues. In DNA form, the CDR3 reads TGTGCCTGGATGGGTTACGGGACAGGGCTAAACTCTGGAAACACCATATATTTT. Its translation is CAWMGYGTGLNSGNTIYF.

This clone was counted a few times. The chain carries TRBV11-2 and TRBJ2-3; 10 nucleotides agree with TRBD2. After removal of 8 bases from V and 2 bases from J, the junction contained 7 bases not matched to a gene. Germline lookup yields CDR1 SGHAT and CDR2 FQNNGV. This CDR3 spans 15 amino acids. CDR3 bases: TGTGCCAGCGAGGCTAGCGGGAGCGTCACAGATACGCAGTATTTT. It encodes CASEASGSVTDTQYF.

CDR3 in amino acids: CASSKWGQGDQETQYF. DNA for the CDR3: TGTGCCAGCAGCAAGTGGGGACAGGGAGACCAAGAGACCCAGTACTTC. The rearrangement uses TRBV7-2 and TRBJ2-5; 9 bases are a match to TRBD1. Germline V gene sequence: CDR1 SGHTA, CDR2 FQGNSA. J was trimmed by 0 bases and V by 5 bases; bases with no gene match: 7. This CDR3 has 16 residues.

The CDR3 reads CASRVGTAYEQYF. CDR3 nucleotide sequence: TGTGCCAGCAGAGTCGGCACAGCTTACGAGCAGTACTTC. The V call is TRBV11-1, the J call TRBJ2-7; no firm D call. Between the trimmed V and J ends, which lost 6 bases and 4 bases, there was a span of 13 bases. Germline V gene sequence: CDR1 SGHAT, CDR2 FQDESV (reference sequence). CDR3 size: 13 residues.

In its sample, this clone was seen many times. The rearrangement joins TRBV23-1 to TRBJ2-2, with 7 bases matching TRBD1. TRBV23-1 is given ORF status, its function remaining uncertain. The CDR3 loop spans 16 amino acids. After removal of 6 bases from V and 3 bases from J, the junction contained 10 bases not matched to a gene. The CDR3 DNA is TGCGCCAGCAGGGCACCACGCCAGGGGGACACCGGGGAGCTGTTTTTT. It codes for CASRAPRQGDTGELFF.

This clone was counted only a few times. The J gene is TRBJ1-4, the V gene TRBV19; D call uncertain. Germline lookup yields CDR1 LNHDA and CDR2 SQIVND (reference sequence). The CDR3 runs 16 residues. Trimming removed 4 bases from V and 4 bases from J, with 16 bases in between. CDR3 nucleotide sequence: TGTGCCAGTAGTAGCTCTTGGAGAGGATTTAATGAAAAACTGTTTTTT. Translated: CASSSSWRGFNEKLFF. Filled out from reference TRBV19 and TRBJ1-4, the complete variable domain reads DGGITQSPKYLFRKEGQNVTLSCEQNLNHDAMYWYRQDPGQGLRLIYYSQIVNDFQKGDIAEGYSVSREKKESFPLTVTSAQKNPTAFYLCASSSSWRGFNEKLFFGSGTQLSVL.

The chain couples TRBV29-1 to TRBJ1-1; D is unresolved. This CDR3 comprises 13 residues. V was clipped by 4 bases and J by 3 bases, with 12 bases between them. Germline values: CDR1 SQVTM, CDR2 ANQGSEA. Here the CDR3 DNA reads TGCAGCGTTGCGGAGGGTGAATACACTGAAGCTTTCTTT. Encoded protein: CSVAEGEYTEAFF.

This clone was detected only a few times. V usage is TRBV2 and J usage is TRBJ2-5; TRBD2 matches at 8 bases. J gave up 10 bases and V 2 bases, and 12 bases lay outside the gene matches. Per the germline V gene, CDR1 is SNHLY and CDR2 is FYNNEI. The CDR3 has 15 amino acids. Here the CDR3 DNA reads TGTGCCAGCAGTGAACCATTAGCGGGGAAGGGGGACCAGTACTTC. This sequence encodes CASSEPLAGKGDQYF.

V usage is TRBV9 and J usage is TRBJ2-2; D not certain. The germline CDR1 and CDR2 sequences are SGDLS and YYNGEE. With 2 bases removed from V and 4 bases from J, the gap between germline ends came to 6 bases. The CDR3 contains 13 residues. CDR3 nucleotide sequence: TGTGCCAGCAGCGTCATAGCCACCGGGGAGCTGTTTTTT. This encodes CASSVIATGELFF.

This rearrangement joins TRBV30 to TRBJ1-1; D gene unclear. Trimming cost V 2 bases and J 0 bases, with 7 bases left between them. This CDR3 is 13 amino acids long. The germline V gene encodes CDR1 GTSNPN and CDR2 SVGIG (reference sequence). CDR3 nucleotide sequence: TGTGCCTGGAGTTCGCAGATGAACACTGAAGCTTTCTTT. Translated: CAWSSQMNTEAFF.